This T cell receptor (beta chain) was sequenced for a study of blood T cell repertoires in COVID-19. As for the study in general: From T cells, B-cell-depleted T cells, or PBMCs came the material, which was cDNA or gDNA.

Clones were read by immunoSEQ multiplex PCR, and TCRdb kept only the in-frame ones, dropping some. The sample has 200,000 or so clones; over 75% are singletons. CDR1 LGHDT and CDR2 YNNKEL come from the germline V gene (reference sequence). V gave up 0 bases and J gave up 6 bases, with 14 bases separating them. This CDR3 contains 16 residues. The genes are TRBV3-1 (or the pseudogene TRBV3-2) and TRBJ2-2, with D unresolved. The sequenced sample consisted of peripheral blood. The origin of this receptor is a person aged 65-85 years with COVID-19, enrolled during active disease. This CDR3 reads CASSQDRVSIAGELFF. CDR3 bases: TGTGCCAGCAGCCAAGATCGGGTCTCGATAGCCGGGGAGCTGTTTTTT.